This is a list of T cell receptor beta chains from one sample in a study of T cell responses to AZD1222 COVID-19 vaccine. The method was immunoSEQ multiplex PCR; TCRdb's version includes in-frame clones alone and lacks a portion of them. This table holds 160,000 or so clones, roughly 94% found once. The source was peripheral blood, collected 28 days after the second AZD1222 dose. The receptors come from an adult who received the AZD1222 COVID-19 vaccine. Each CDR3 is given with its conserved first and last residue. Each record gives: CDR3 DNA, CDR3 protein, clone size, J gene, D gene, V gene. The D gene is left open where the match is weak. Clone size appears in some rows only: once, few, many, or a class for an expanded clone.

TGTGCCTGGAGTGGCCCGACCGCGAGTAGTGGGACTGAAGCTTTCTTT CAWSGPTASSGTEAFF . TRBJ1-1 . TRBV30
TGTGCCAGTACCCTCCTGGCAGGGGGGTACGGTCAGCCCCAGCATTTT CASTLLAGGYGQPQHF . TRBJ1-5 TRBD1 TRBV19
TGTGCCAGCAGCCATTTAGCGGGGGGGGTCTACGAGCAGTACTTC CASSHLAGGVYEQYF . TRBJ2-7 TRBD2 TRBV3-1/TRBV3-2
TGTGCCAGCAGCGGCCGGGACAGGGATCACGACTATGGCTACACCTTC CASSGRDRDHDYGYTF . TRBJ1-2 TRBD1 TRBV9
TGTGCCAGCAGTACAGGGGCTAACTATGGCTACACCTTC CASSTGANYGYTF once TRBJ1-2 TRBD1 TRBV12-3/TRBV12-4
TGTGCCTGGAGTCTAAAACGAGGGGCTTTCTTT CAWSLKRGAFF . TRBJ1-1 . TRBV30
TGTGCCAGCAGCCCGACAGATCCGCAAGAGACCCAGTACTTC CASSPTDPQETQYF . TRBJ2-5 . TRBV6-6
TGTGCCAGCAGCTCCTATACTAGCGGGGCTACCTACGAGCAGTACTTC CASSSYTSGATYEQYF . TRBJ2-7 TRBD2 TRBV5-5
TGTGCCAGCAGGGTCCCACCAGGCACTGAAGCTTTCTTT CASRVPPGTEAFF . TRBJ1-1 . TRBV6-6
TGTGCCAGCAGCCGGACAGGGCGAAGCGGGGAGCTGTTTTTT CASSRTGRSGELFF few TRBJ2-2 TRBD1 TRBV3-1/TRBV3-2
TGTGCCAGCAGCCCTGGAGTGAGACTCCGATACGAGCAGTACTTC CASSPGVRLRYEQYF . TRBJ2-7 . TRBV21-1
TGTGCCAGTAGTCTGGGACGGACCAATGAGCAGTTCTTC CASSLGRTNEQFF . TRBJ2-1 . TRBV19
TGCGCCAGCAGCTTGGACAGGTTAAATTCACCCCTCCACTTT CASSLDRLNSPLHF . TRBJ1-6 . TRBV5-1
TGTGCCAGCAGTTTGCAGCCCTGGGATAATTCACCCCTCCACTTT CASSLQPWDNSPLHF . TRBJ1-6 . TRBV27
TGCGCCAGCAGCCTAGGGTCAGGAAATCAGCCCCAGCATTTT CASSLGSGNQPQHF once TRBJ1-5 . TRBV4-1
TGTGCCAGCCGAAGGGGGCTGTTTGCAACTAATGAAAAACTGTTTTTT CASRRGLFATNEKLFF . TRBJ1-4 TRBD1 TRBV2
TGTGCCAGCAGCCCGGACGGCTCTAATGAAAAACTGTTTTTT CASSPDGSNEKLFF . TRBJ1-4 . TRBV2
. CASSILGQDTEAFF . TRBJ1-1 . TRBV6-5
TGTGCCAGCTCACCAGGGGCTGATCAGCCCCAGCATTTT CASSPGADQPQHF . TRBJ1-5 . TRBV18
TGTGCCAGCAGTGACTCCAGGCAGGGAGGGGCGGTTTATAATTCACCCCTCCACTTT CASSDSRQGGAVYNSPLHF . TRBJ1-6 . TRBV6-4
TGCGCCAGCAGCCCGGGACAGGGACCTGAATCTGGCTACACCTTC CASSPGQGPESGYTF . TRBJ1-2 TRBD1 TRBV5-1
TGTGCCAGCAGTCGCGGGACAGGGGGAACCGGGGAGCTGTTTTTT CASSRGTGGTGELFF . TRBJ2-2 TRBD1 TRBV7-3
TGTGCCAGCAGCTCAAACAGCGGACAGCTAAATAATTCACCCCTCCACTTT CASSSNSGQLNNSPLHF once TRBJ1-6 . TRBV7-9
TGTGCCAGCAGCGTAGGGACCGGGGTGTGGGAAAAACTGTTTTTT CASSVGTGVWEKLFF . TRBJ1-4 . TRBV9
TGTGCCAGCAGCCACTCCGGACGCCGGTACGGGGAGCTGTTTTTT CASSHSGRRYGELFF . TRBJ2-2 . TRBV13
TGTGCCAGCAGTGAAACACAGGGGCAAAGTCAGCCCCAGCATTTT CASSETQGQSQPQHF . TRBJ1-5 TRBD1 TRBV2
TGCGCCAGCAGCCAAGGAATGGGCAATCAGCCCCAGCATTTT CASSQGMGNQPQHF once TRBJ1-5 . TRBV4-1
TGTGCCAGCAGTCTCCCCCGGACAGGTCAGGAGCAGTACTTC CASSLPRTGQEQYF . TRBJ2-7 TRBD1 TRBV5-6
TGTGCCACCAGTGACCCCCTAAAGCGGGGGACCAATGAGCAGTTCTTC CATSDPLKRGTNEQFF . TRBJ2-1 TRBD2 TRBV24-1
TGTGCCAGCAGTCGGGACAGAAACACTGAAGCTTTCTTT CASSRDRNTEAFF . TRBJ1-1 TRBD1 TRBV2
TGTGCCAGCAGTCTAACCGGGACGTCTGAAGCTTTCTTT CASSLTGTSEAFF . TRBJ1-1 . TRBV6-5
TGTGCCAGCAGCTTCCCGGGACTGGGAGAGACCCAGTACTTC CASSFPGLGETQYF . TRBJ2-5 . TRBV7-2
TGTGCCAGCAGCTTAAGGGGAGGTGGCTACACCTTC CASSLRGGGYTF . TRBJ1-2 . TRBV7-8
TGTGCCAGCAGTGAGGGACAGGGATTCTCTGGAAACACCATATATTTT CASSEGQGFSGNTIYF . TRBJ1-3 TRBD1 TRBV2
TGTGCCAGCACCATTGGGGGCAAAAACATTCAGTACTTC CASTIGGKNIQYF . TRBJ2-4 . TRBV12-3/TRBV12-4
TGTGCCAGCTCCGTCGGCCCCACGGCGGATACGCAGTATTTT CASSVGPTADTQYF . TRBJ2-3 . TRBV11-3
TGTGCCAGCAGACCGGGACAGACTAAGTCACCCCTCCACTTT CASRPGQTKSPLHF . TRBJ1-6 . TRBV21-1
TGTGCCAGCAGCTCGTGGTGGACAGGGAATTCCTATGGCTACACCTTC CASSSWWTGNSYGYTF . TRBJ1-2 TRBD1 TRBV5-6
TGTGCCAGCAGTCTACAGGGCCCAGGTCAGCCCCAGCATTTT CASSLQGPGQPQHF . TRBJ1-5 . TRBV2
TGTGCCAGCAGTTTTCTTGGGACAGGGGGGAATGAGCAGTTCTTC CASSFLGTGGNEQFF . TRBJ2-1 TRBD1 TRBV27
TGTGCCAGCTCACTCGCCTGGGAGGGCGAAAAACTGTTTTTT CASSLAWEGEKLFF . TRBJ1-4 . TRBV18
TGTGCCAGCAGTGGAGGGGGGGGTGGCTATGGCTACACCTTC CASSGGGGGYGYTF . TRBJ1-2 . TRBV25-1
TGTGCCATCAGTGAAATAAACAGGGGGCGTGAACAGCCCCAGCATTTT CAISEINRGREQPQHF . TRBJ1-5 TRBD1 TRBV10-3
TGTGCCAGCAGCTTAGTCTGGGAGACAGGGGCTAGCACAGATACGCAGTATTTT CASSLVWETGASTDTQYF . TRBJ2-3 TRBD1 TRBV7-9
TGTGCCAGTAGTCCCAACAGGGTTTCGAACACTGAAGCTTTCTTT CASSPNRVSNTEAFF once TRBJ1-1 . TRBV19
TGTGCCAGCAGGCCCTTCGAGGGGACGACCTACGAGCAGTACTTC CASRPFEGTTYEQYF few TRBJ2-7 . TRBV6-4